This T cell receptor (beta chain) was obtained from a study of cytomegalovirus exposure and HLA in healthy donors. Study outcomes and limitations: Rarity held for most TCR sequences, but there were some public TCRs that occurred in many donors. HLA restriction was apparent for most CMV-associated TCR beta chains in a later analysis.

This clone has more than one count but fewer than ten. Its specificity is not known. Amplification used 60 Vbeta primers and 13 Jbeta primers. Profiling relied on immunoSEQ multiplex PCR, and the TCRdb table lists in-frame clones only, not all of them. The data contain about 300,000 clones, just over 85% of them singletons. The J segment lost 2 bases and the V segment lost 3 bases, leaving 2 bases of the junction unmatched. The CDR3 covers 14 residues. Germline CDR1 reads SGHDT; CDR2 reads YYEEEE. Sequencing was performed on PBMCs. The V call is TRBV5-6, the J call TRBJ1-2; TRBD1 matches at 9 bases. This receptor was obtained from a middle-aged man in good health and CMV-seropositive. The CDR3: CASSWGTGNYGYTF. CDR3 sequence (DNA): TGTGCCAGCAGCTGGGGGACAGGGAACTATGGCTACACCTTC.